The T cell receptor beta chain under discussion was sequenced for a study of identical twins. MiXCR, applied by TCRdb to the 5' RACE reads, yields one record per CDR3 protein. The table includes 500,000 to 650,000 distinct CDR3 sequences, about 7.6% detected once. This clonotype has more than one count but fewer than ten. V shed 0 bases and J shed 6 bases, with 11 bases lying between them. Per the germline V gene, CDR1 is MNHEY and CDR2 is SVGAGI. The CDR3 runs to 15 residues. These data were likewise used in another study, on yellow fever vaccine responses in identical twins.

Sequenced: PBMCs. This sequence originates from a woman aged 18-30 years in good health. The chain employs TRBV6-5 and TRBJ2-2; D possibly uses TRBD1 or TRBD2 (6 bases each). DNA for the CDR3: TGTGCCAGCAGTTACTCGGGGGGCGGGGCCGGGGAGCTGTTTTTT. It is translated as CASSYSGGGAGELFF.